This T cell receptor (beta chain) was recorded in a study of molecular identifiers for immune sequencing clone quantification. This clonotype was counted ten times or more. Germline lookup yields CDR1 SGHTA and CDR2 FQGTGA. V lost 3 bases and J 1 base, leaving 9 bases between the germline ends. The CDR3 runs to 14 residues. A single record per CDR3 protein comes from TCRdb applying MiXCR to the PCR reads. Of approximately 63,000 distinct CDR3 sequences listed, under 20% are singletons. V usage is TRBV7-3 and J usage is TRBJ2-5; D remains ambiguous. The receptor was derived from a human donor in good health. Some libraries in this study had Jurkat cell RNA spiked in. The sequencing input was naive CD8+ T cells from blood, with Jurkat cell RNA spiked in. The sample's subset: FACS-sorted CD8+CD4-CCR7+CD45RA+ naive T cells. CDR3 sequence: CASSLGSGQETQYF. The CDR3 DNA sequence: TGTGCCAGCAGCTTGGGTTCGGGCCAAGAGACCCAGTACTTC.